These 25 T cell receptor beta chains share one sample of origin, sequenced in a study of T-cell reconstitution after alpha-beta-depleted transplantation in children. TCRbeta library construction was performed incorporating unique molecular identifiers. MiXCR was run by TCRdb on the PCR reads, yielding one entry per CDR3 protein. Of 450,000 to 600,000 distinct CDR3 sequences in the sample, over 25% were seen once. The sequencing here drew on PBMCs from the stem cell graft donor, taken from the stem cell graft. The source is a human donor who donated a stem cell graft to a child with aplastic anemia.

The rearrangement links TRBV15 to TRBJ1-4; D uncertain. The germline V and J ends were trimmed by 1 base and 5 bases, with 11 bases remaining between them. CDR3 length: 15 amino acids. Germline V gene lookup returns CDR1 LNHNV and CDR2 YYDKDF (reference sequence). The CDR3 region has the DNA TGTGCCACCAGCAGAGCTGGGCGATCGAATGAAAAACTGTTTTTT. This sequence encodes CATSRAGRSNEKLFF.

Notes on this clonotype: The junction departs from germline at one end; a sequencing error may be responsible. The chain employs TRBV27 and TRBJ1-5; D is perhaps TRBD1 (6 bases). Germline lookup yields CDR1 MNHEY and CDR2 SMNVEV (reference sequence). This CDR3 is built from 18 residues. Here the CDR3 reads CTSSFGGHHTNSNQPQHF. Written as DNA, the CDR3 is TGCACCAGCAGTTTCGGGGGACACCACACTAATAGCAATCAGCCCCAGCATTTT.

The genes are TRBV20-1 and TRBJ2-1; TRBD2 aligns across 9 bases. With 0 bases clipped from V and 7 bases from J, the junction kept 7 bases outside the gene matches. This CDR3 comprises 15 residues. Germline V gene data show CDR1 as DFQATT and CDR2 as SNEGSKA (reference sequence). This CDR3 is CSARDIDSGRNEQFF. Here the CDR3 DNA reads TGCAGTGCTAGAGATATAGATAGCGGGAGAAATGAGCAGTTCTTC.

The V and J genes are TRBV7-2 and TRBJ2-5; 8 nucleotides line up with TRBD1. V was pared by 4 bases and J by 2 bases, with 3 bases of the junction left unmatched. The CDR3 is 14 amino acids. Germline V CDR1 and CDR2: SGHTA, FQGNSA. The CDR3 is CASSYRTGQETQYF. The DNA of the CDR3 is TGTGCCAGCAGCTACCGGACAGGGCAAGAGACCCAGTACTTC.

This chain connects TRBV24-1 to TRBJ1-5, with D unclear. V was trimmed by 6 bases and J by 2 bases, leaving 4 bases between them. Germline V gene sequence: CDR1 KGHDR, CDR2 SFDVKD. This CDR3 region has 12 residues. The CDR3 sequence is CATSQGNQPQHF. The CDR3 nucleotides read TGTGCCACCAGTCAGGGCAATCAGCCCCAGCATTTT.

This clonotype was seen only a few times. This rearrangement joins TRBV29-1 to TRBJ2-2; the D is unclear. CDR1 SQVTM and CDR2 ANQGSEA come from the germline V gene. This CDR3 is built from 12 residues. Trimming cost V 3 bases and J 6 bases, with 8 bases left between them. For the CDR3, the DNA is TGCAGCGTTGATTCGTACGCCGGGGAGCTGTTTTTT. It is translated as CSVDSYAGELFF.

The chain recombines TRBV11-2 with TRBJ2-5, with D possibly TRBD1 on 7 matching bases. The CDR3 is 14 residues long. Per the germline V gene, CDR1 is SGHAT and CDR2 is FQNNGV. Trimming removed 5 bases at V and 12 bases at J, with 22 bases between. The CDR3 loop reads CASSQEGGIGGEYF. The DNA of the CDR3 is TGTGCCAGCAGCCAGGAAGGGGGCATCGGCGGGGAGTACTTC.

This clonotype was found a few times. This rearrangement joins TRBV7-2 to TRBJ2-3, with D unclear. Trimming shortened V by 2 bases and J by 2 bases, and 11 bases separated the two germline ends. The CDR3 length is 15 residues. Germline lookup yields CDR1 SGHTA and CDR2 FQGNSA. The CDR3 spells CASSLTTSLTDTQYF. As DNA, the CDR3 is TGTGCCAGCAGCTTAACTACGTCCCTCACAGATACGCAGTATTTT.

The CDR3 region is CASTLAGGPVNEQFF. As DNA, the CDR3 is TGTGCCAGCACCCTAGCGGGAGGGCCAGTCAATGAGCAGTTCTTC. This chain uses TRBV27 with TRBJ2-1; 12 bases are a match to TRBD2. Germline lookup yields CDR1 MNHEY and CDR2 SMNVEV (reference sequence). CDR3 length equals 15 residues. Trimming at V came to 7 bases and at J to 6 bases, leaving 7 bases not matched to a gene.

This clonotype was seen more than once but under ten times. J is TRBJ2-1 and V is TRBV5-1; 7 positions agree with TRBD2. V lost 0 bases and J lost 2; bases outside the gene matches: 5. CDR1 is SGHRS and CDR2 is YFSETQ in the germline V gene. The length of the CDR3 is 16 residues. CDR3 residues: CASSLAASGTYNEQFF. Written as DNA, the CDR3 is TGCGCCAGCAGCTTGGCCGCTAGCGGCACCTACAATGAGCAGTTCTTC.

The genes are TRBV6-2 or TRBV6-3 and TRBJ1-3; D uncertain. The V gene's germline CDR1 is MNHEY and CDR2 SVGEGT. The CDR3 covers 14 residues. The ends were cut back, 11 bases at V and 4 bases at J, with 18 bases in the middle. This CDR3 is CACQAPARGNTIYF. The DNA of the CDR3 is TGTGCCTGCCAGGCACCTGCGAGAGGAAACACCATATATTTT.

The gene calls are TRBV19 and TRBJ1-1; unclear D gene. The CDR3 is made up of 14 amino acids. The germline V and J ends were trimmed by 8 bases and 1 base, with 14 bases remaining between them. Looked up from germline, CDR1 is LNHDA and CDR2 is SQIVND (reference sequence). CDR3 region: CASSLGNSNTEAFF. The CDR3 bases are TGTGCCAGTTCATTAGGGAACTCGAACACTGAAGCTTTCTTT.

This chain connects TRBV6-1 to TRBJ2-7, with TRBD1 matching over 7 bases. The trim removed 5 bases at V and 0 bases at J, leaving 4 bases unmatched. The CDR3 has 14 amino acids. CDR1 and CDR2 (germline): MNHNS, SASEGT. In DNA form, the CDR3 reads TGTGCCAGCAGTCGCCGGGACAGCTCCTACGAGCAGTACTTC. Translated, it gives CASSRRDSSYEQYF.

This clonotype was counted ten times or more. The chain recombines TRBV5-1 with TRBJ2-5, with D perhaps TRBD1 (6 bases). The CDR3 spans 15 residues. V dropped 4 bases and J dropped 5 bases, with 18 bases sitting between them. Germline CDR1 and CDR2: SGHRS and YFSETQ. CDR3 sequence: CASSAQGMSAETQYF. The CDR3 coding sequence is TGCGCCAGCAGCGCACAGGGTATGTCAGCTGAGACCCAGTACTTC.

The V and J genes are TRBV29-1 and TRBJ2-3; 11 bases are a match to TRBD1. The J segment lost 4 bases and the V segment lost 2 bases, leaving 5 bases of the junction unmatched. The CDR3 runs to 15 residues. Germline loops: CDR1 SQVTM, CDR2 ANQGSEA. The CDR3 reads CSVEKSGQGADTQYF. The CDR3 DNA reads as TGCAGCGTTGAAAAATCGGGACAGGGGGCAGATACGCAGTATTTT.

The genes are TRBV4-1 and TRBJ2-1; D could derive from TRBD1 or TRBD2 (5 bases each). CDR1 is MGHRA, CDR2 YSYEKL, per germline. This CDR3 region has 16 residues. Trimming removed 0 bases at V and 0 bases at J, with 9 bases between. The CDR3 bases are TGCGCCAGCAGCCAAGATCAGGGAGTCTCCTACAATGAGCAGTTCTTC. It translates to CASSQDQGVSYNEQFF.

This chain connects TRBV7-2 to TRBJ2-1, with D possibly being TRBD2 (5 bases). V was clipped by 7 bases and J by 9 bases, with 19 bases between them. Germline CDR1 reads SGHTA; CDR2 reads FQGNSA. This CDR3 is 14 amino acids long. DNA of the CDR3: TGTGCCAGCACCCTGGGTATTGAAGAGGGTGAGCAGTTCTTC. It codes for CASTLGIEEGEQFF.

The CDR3 loop is CSASPLPGNTDTQYF. DNA for the CDR3: TGCAGTGCTTCACCGTTGCCGGGGAACACAGATACGCAGTATTTT. This chain joins TRBV20-1 and TRBJ2-3; D may be TRBD2 (5 bases). The CDR3 runs to 15 residues. Germline V CDR1 and CDR2: DFQATT, SNEGSKA (reference sequence). The V end was cut by 5 bases, the J end by 2 bases, with 17 bases between.

The gene calls are TRBV12-3 or TRBV12-4 and TRBJ1-1, with D perhaps matching TRBD1 (5 bases). The CDR3 length is 13 residues. Trimming removed 2 bases at V and 4 bases at J, with 8 bases between. This chain's CDR3 is CASSLLRGTEAFF. The CDR3 DNA sequence: TGTGCCAGCAGTTTACTTAGGGGCACTGAAGCTTTCTTT.

The chain employs TRBV7-3 and TRBJ2-5; D may be TRBD1 or TRBD2 (5 bases each). The CDR3 covers 15 residues. The V and J ends lost 4 bases and 1 base respectively, with 13 bases between them. The germline V gene encodes CDR1 SGHTA and CDR2 FQGTGA. The CDR3 reads CASSYTPGTQETQYF. The CDR3 region has the DNA TGTGCCAGCAGCTATACACCGGGGACCCAAGAGACCCAGTACTTC.

This chain connects TRBV20-1 to TRBJ2-1; 15 nucleotides match TRBD2. CDR1 is DFQATT, CDR2 SNEGSKA, per germline (reference sequence). This CDR3 comprises 15 residues. With 5 bases clipped from V and 4 bases from J, the junction kept 3 bases outside the gene matches. The CDR3 loop is CSAGGLAGGYNEQFF. The DNA for the CDR3 is TGCAGTGCTGGGGGACTAGCGGGAGGTTACAATGAGCAGTTCTTC.

The CDR3 DNA reads TGTGCCAGCAGCTCGGTAATCGGGCAGCCCCAGCATTTT. Translation gives CASSSVIGQPQHF. The chain employs TRBV7-2 and TRBJ1-5; D is unresolved. This CDR3 contains 13 residues. V was clipped by 4 bases and J by 7 bases, with 11 bases between them. Germline CDR1 and CDR2: SGHTA and FQGNSA.

The chain carries TRBV5-1 and TRBJ2-1; D may correspond to TRBD1 or TRBD2 (6 bases each). From germline, CDR1 is SGHRS and CDR2 YFSETQ. The V end was cut by 1 base, the J end by 9 bases, with 17 bases between. This CDR3 region has 15 residues. The CDR3 loop reads CASSLWGARASEQFF. The CDR3 DNA sequence: TGCGCCAGCAGCTTGTGGGGGGCTCGGGCCTCTGAGCAGTTCTTC. Variable domain in full (rest from reference TRBV5-1 and TRBJ2-1): KAGVTQTPRYLIKTRGQQVTLSCSPISGHRSVSWYQQTPGQGLQFLFEYFSETQRNKGNFPGRFSGRQFSNSRSEMNVSTLELGDSALYLCASSLWGARASEQFFGPGTRLTVL.

This clonotype was counted only a few times. The chain joins TRBV20-1 to TRBJ1-5, with 8 bases fitting TRBD1. Losses at the gene ends were 5 bases for V and 2 bases for J; bases not matched to a gene: 8. Germline loops: CDR1 DFQATT, CDR2 SNEGSKA (reference sequence). The CDR3 has 15 amino acids. The CDR3 reads CSAVQGARGNQPQHF. CDR3 nucleotide sequence: TGCAGTGCTGTTCAGGGGGCGAGGGGCAATCAGCCCCAGCATTTT.

This rearrangement joins TRBV6-1 to TRBJ2-3, with TRBD1 as a possible D gene (5 bases). Germline V CDR1 and CDR2: MNHNS, SASEGT. Trimming left V 6 bases short and J 3 bases short, with 13 bases between. This CDR3 comprises 14 residues. As DNA, the CDR3 is TGTGCCAGCAGCCGGCGACCAGGGACAGATACGCAGTATTTT. It codes for CASSRRPGTDTQYF.